This TCR beta chain was retrieved from a study of control samples from healthy donors and cancer patients. The trim removed 3 bases at V and 3 bases at J, leaving 4 bases unmatched. Per germline, CDR1 LGHNA and CDR2 YSLEER. The CDR3 covers 14 residues. The table came from immunoSEQ multiplex PCR; TCRdb's copy has only in-frame clones and leaves some out. The table includes about 130,000 clones, about 95% detected once. This receptor was taken from a man aged 25-45 years in good health. Input material: blood. The chain combines TRBV4-3 with TRBJ2-7, with 8 bases lining up with TRBD1. CDR3 loop: CASSHGQGNYEQYF. CDR3 coding DNA: TGCGCCAGCAGCCACGGACAGGGTAACTACGAGCAGTACTTC.